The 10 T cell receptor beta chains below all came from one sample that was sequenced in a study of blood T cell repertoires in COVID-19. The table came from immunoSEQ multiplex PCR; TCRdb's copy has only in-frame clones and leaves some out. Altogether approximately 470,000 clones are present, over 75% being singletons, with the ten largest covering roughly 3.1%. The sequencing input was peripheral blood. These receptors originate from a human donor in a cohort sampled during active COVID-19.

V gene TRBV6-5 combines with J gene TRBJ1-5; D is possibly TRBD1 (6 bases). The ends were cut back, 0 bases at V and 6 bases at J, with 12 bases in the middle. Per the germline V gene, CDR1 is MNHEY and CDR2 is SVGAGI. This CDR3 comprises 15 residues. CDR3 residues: CASSYSRGRGQPQHF. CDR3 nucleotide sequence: TGTGCCAGCAGTTACTCCAGGGGCAGGGGTCAGCCCCAGCATTTT.

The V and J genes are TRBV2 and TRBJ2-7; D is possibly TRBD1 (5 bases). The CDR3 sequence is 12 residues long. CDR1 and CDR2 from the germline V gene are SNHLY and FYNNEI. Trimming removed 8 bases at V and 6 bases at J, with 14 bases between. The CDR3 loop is CASLTQESEQYF. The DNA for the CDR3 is TGTGCCAGCCTTACACAGGAATCCGAGCAGTACTTC.

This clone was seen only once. As DNA, the CDR3 is TGTGCCAGCAGTTACCCAAGGACAGGGTTGACCACTGAAGCTTTCTTT. Its protein product is CASSYPRTGLTTEAFF. The genes are TRBV6-6 and TRBJ1-1, with TRBD1 matching over 8 bases. The CDR3 loop spans 16 amino acids. V gave up 2 bases and J gave up 4 bases; unmatched junction bases: 9. Germline CDR1 MNHNY, CDR2 SVGAGI (reference sequence).

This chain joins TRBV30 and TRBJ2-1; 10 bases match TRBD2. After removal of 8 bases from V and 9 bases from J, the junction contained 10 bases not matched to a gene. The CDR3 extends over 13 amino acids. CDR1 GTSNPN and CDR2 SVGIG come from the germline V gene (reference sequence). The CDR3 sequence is CALAGTSVGEQFF. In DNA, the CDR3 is TGTGCCCTGGCCGGGACTAGCGTCGGTGAGCAGTTCTTC.

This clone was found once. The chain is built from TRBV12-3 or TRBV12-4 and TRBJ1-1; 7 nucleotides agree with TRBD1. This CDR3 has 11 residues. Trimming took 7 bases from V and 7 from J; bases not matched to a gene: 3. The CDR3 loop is CASTAGGEAFF. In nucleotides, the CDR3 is TGTGCCAGCACGGCAGGGGGTGAAGCTTTCTTT.

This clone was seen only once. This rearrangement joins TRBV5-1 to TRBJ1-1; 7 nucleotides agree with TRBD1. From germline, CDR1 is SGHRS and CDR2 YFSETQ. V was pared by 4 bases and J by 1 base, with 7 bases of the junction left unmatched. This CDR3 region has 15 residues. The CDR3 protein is CASSTGTDSNTEAFF. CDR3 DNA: TGCGCCAGCAGCACTGGGACAGATTCGAACACTGAAGCTTTCTTT.

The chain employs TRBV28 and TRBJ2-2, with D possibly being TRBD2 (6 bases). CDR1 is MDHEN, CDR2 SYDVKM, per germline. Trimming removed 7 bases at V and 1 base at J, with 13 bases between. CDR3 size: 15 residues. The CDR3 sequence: CASISRAGNTGELFF. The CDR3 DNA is TGTGCCAGCATCAGTAGAGCGGGGAACACCGGGGAGCTGTTTTTT.

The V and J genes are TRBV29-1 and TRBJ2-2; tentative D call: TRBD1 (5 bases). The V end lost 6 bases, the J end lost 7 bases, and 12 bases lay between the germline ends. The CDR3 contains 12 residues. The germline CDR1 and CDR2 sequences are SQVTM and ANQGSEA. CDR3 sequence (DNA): TGCAGCGTCCCAGGGTGGGGCGGGGAGCTGTTTTTT. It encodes CSVPGWGGELFF.

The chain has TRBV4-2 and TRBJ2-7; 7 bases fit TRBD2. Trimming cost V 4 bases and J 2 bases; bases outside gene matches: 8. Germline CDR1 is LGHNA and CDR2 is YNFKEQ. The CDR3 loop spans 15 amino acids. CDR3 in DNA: TGTGCCAGCAGCCCACGGGCTAGCGGTACCTACGAGCAGTACTTC. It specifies CASSPRASGTYEQYF.

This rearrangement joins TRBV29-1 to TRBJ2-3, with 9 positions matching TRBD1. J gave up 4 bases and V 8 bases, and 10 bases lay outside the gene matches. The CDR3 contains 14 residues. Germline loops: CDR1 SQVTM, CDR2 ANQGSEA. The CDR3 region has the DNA TGCAGCTCACCGGGACAGGGAGTATCAGATACGCAGTATTTT. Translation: CSSPGQGVSDTQYF.